This TCR beta chain was documented in a study of shared clonotypes between healthy human individuals. Study in general: CD4 naive cells filled three plates per donor, CD4 memory three, CD8 naive two and CD8 memory one. The study, taken as a whole, reports: Despite large depth, sorted-subset datasets appeared incompletely sequenced.

Some clones are missing from TCRdb's copy, which holds only in-frame ones; the method was immunoSEQ multiplex PCR. Of around 640,000 clones detected, roughly 95% appear once; the ten largest clones hold less than 0.12%. CD8 cells classed as naive were CD45RO-negative and positively selected for CCR7, excluding terminally differentiated effector memory CD45RA+ cells. V was trimmed by 0 bases and J by 7 bases, leaving 7 bases between them. The CDR3 is 13 residues long. CDR1 is MNHNY, CDR2 SVGAGI, per germline (reference sequence). On this clone itself: Antigen: not known.

Sequencing was performed on naive CD8+ T cells sorted from blood. J is TRBJ2-1 and V is TRBV6-6, with D hard to call. The source is a woman in her 30s in good health. In DNA form, the CDR3 reads TGTGCCAGCAGTTACTCGGGGATTAATGAGCAGTTCTTC. Translated: CASSYSGINEQFF.